The 21 T cell receptor beta chains listed next were all sequenced from one sample in a study of response to subunit inactivated influenza vaccine. TCRdb recomputed calls from the RT-PCR reads with MiXCR, one row per CDR3 protein. The sample shows 150,000 to 200,000 distinct CDR3 sequences, approximately 12% of them seen only once. This sample was shared with a second study, whose subject was T cells expressing NK-cell markers. That work contributes: TCR beta cDNA was made by 5'RACE template switching with UMIs.

The material was CD8+ T cells sorted from PBMCs, obtained 11 to 12 days after vaccination. Receptors were obtained from a man aged 50 or older who received an inactivated influenza vaccine.

The rearrangement uses TRBV7-9 and TRBJ2-7; TRBD2 agrees at 8 bases. V lost 5 bases, J lost 1 base, and 4 bases stayed unmatched. The CDR3 runs 14 residues. Germline CDR1 reads SEHNR; CDR2 reads FQNEAQ (reference sequence). The CDR3 nucleotides read TGTGCCAGCAGCCCGGGACTAGGATCCTACGAGCAGTACTTC. It translates to CASSPGLGSYEQYF.

The V call is TRBV11-3, the J call TRBJ2-2, with 7 bases fitting TRBD1. Trimming at V came to 5 bases and at J to 0 bases, leaving 9 bases not matched to a gene. The CDR3 sequence is 17 residues long. Germline-derived CDR1 and CDR2 are SGHNT and YENEEA. The CDR3 DNA reads as TGTGCCAGCAGCCGACCTCGGGACAGCCCGAACACCGGGGAGCTGTTTTTT. Its protein is CASSRPRDSPNTGELFF.

This clonotype turned up a few times. The chain carries TRBV11-2 and TRBJ2-7, with D unresolved. The germline CDR1 and CDR2 sequences are SGHAT and FQNNGV. The germline V and J ends were trimmed by 5 bases and 4 bases, with 18 bases remaining between them. The CDR3 is 15 residues long. In nucleotides, the CDR3 is TGTGCCAGCAGCCTTGAGTGGGGATGGGGATACGAGCAGTACTTC. Encoded protein: CASSLEWGWGYEQYF.

This clonotype occurred a few times. V usage is TRBV4-3 and J usage is TRBJ2-7, with 7 positions matching TRBD2. Per the germline V gene, CDR1 is LGHNA and CDR2 is YSLEER. The CDR3 contains 13 residues. V lost 3 bases, J lost 7 bases, and 6 bases stayed unmatched. DNA for the CDR3: TGCGCCAGCAGCCACGGGACTATGCTAGAGCAGTACTTC. Its protein is CASSHGTMLEQYF.

This clonotype was seen only a few times. The chain is built from TRBV4-2 and TRBJ2-7; maybe TRBD2 (6 bases). With 1 base removed from V and 3 bases from J, the gap between germline ends came to 16 bases. The germline gives CDR1 LGHNA, CDR2 YNFKEQ. The CDR3 extends over 16 amino acids. CDR3 sequence: CASSQGGVREYYEQYF. Written as DNA, the CDR3 is TGTGCCAGCAGCCAAGGAGGAGTCCGGGAGTACTACGAGCAGTACTTC.

This clonotype was recorded a few times. V usage is TRBV7-2 and J usage is TRBJ2-3; D might be TRBD2 (5 bases). Germline-derived CDR1 and CDR2 are SGHTA and FQGNSA. The CDR3 consists of 15 residues. The ends were cut back, 2 bases at V and 3 bases at J, with 12 bases in the middle. The CDR3 DNA reads as TGTGCCAGCAGCTTAAACGGGATATGGACAGATACGCAGTATTTT. It codes for CASSLNGIWTDTQYF.

The gene calls are TRBV2 and TRBJ2-7, with a tentative D call TRBD2 (6 bases). CDR1 SNHLY and CDR2 FYNNEI come from the germline V gene. Trimming removed 6 bases from V and 3 bases from J, with 15 bases in between. The CDR3 contains 14 residues. In nucleotides, the CDR3 is TGTGCCAGCAGCGCTAAGGAGGGGAACTACGAGCAGTACTTC. This encodes CASSAKEGNYEQYF.

As regards this clonotype: Given a much more abundant clone one base away, this may be a read error. This chain links TRBV5-8 with TRBJ2-3, with 10 bases aligning to TRBD1. Per the germline V gene, CDR1 is SGHTS and CDR2 is YDEGEE. The trim removed 1 base at V and 2 bases at J, leaving 4 bases unmatched. The CDR3 consists of 16 residues. The CDR3 coding sequence is TGTGCCAGCAGCTTGCCGGGACAGGGGACCACAGATACGCAGTATTTT. Residues: CASSLPGQGTTDTQYF. The full variable domain, rest sourced from reference TRBV5-8 and TRBJ2-3, is EAGVTQSPTHLIKTRGQQATLRCSPISGHTSVYWYQQALGLGLQFLLWYDEGEERNRGNFPPRFSGRQFPNYSSELNVNALELEDSALYLCASSLPGQGTTDTQYFGPGTRLTVL.

The rearrangement joins TRBV4-1 to TRBJ2-1, with 9 bases lining up with TRBD2. The V segment lost 2 bases and the J segment 6 bases; nucleotides outside the gene matches: 8. Germline V gene lookup returns CDR1 MGHRA and CDR2 YSYEKL. This CDR3 has 16 amino acids. DNA of the CDR3: TGCGCCAGCAGCCAATTCCTCGCGGGAGGGTTCAATGAGCAGTTCTTC. It translates to CASSQFLAGGFNEQFF.

There are a few counts of this clonotype. The J gene is TRBJ1-5, the V gene TRBV12-3 or TRBV12-4, with 9 bases that match TRBD1. The CDR3 runs to 16 residues. V gave up 4 bases and J gave up 4 bases; unmatched junction bases: 8. In DNA, the CDR3 is TGTGCCAGCAGTTCGGGACAGGGCCTTATTAATCAGCCCCAGCATTTT. This gives the protein CASSSGQGLINQPQHF.

Comment on this clonotype: A much larger clone lies one base from this, so it may be a read error. The chain recombines TRBV12-3 or TRBV12-4 with TRBJ1-5; weak D call: TRBD1 (6 bases). The CDR3 is 14 residues long. Here the CDR3 DNA reads TGTGCCAGCAGTTTTTACAGGGTCGGTCAGCACCAGCATTTT. As protein: CASSFYRVGQHQHF.

This chain connects TRBV6-1 to TRBJ1-4; 8 bases line up with TRBD1. The ends lost 5 bases at V and 2 bases at J; junction bases unmatched: 1. This CDR3 has 14 amino acids. The germline CDR1 and CDR2 sequences are MNHNS and SASEGT. CDR3: CASSRQGTNEKLFF. CDR3 coding DNA: TGTGCCAGCAGTCGACAGGGGACTAATGAAAAACTGTTTTTT.

In its sample, this clonotype was seen a few times. The chain is built from TRBV13 and TRBJ2-1, with 10 bases identical to TRBD2. The CDR3 runs 16 residues. Germline V gives CDR1 PRHDT, CDR2 FYEKMQ (reference sequence). With 3 bases clipped from V and 6 bases from J, the junction kept 8 bases outside the gene matches. This CDR3 is CASSFEASGRSNEQFF. The CDR3 nucleotides read TGTGCCAGCAGCTTTGAGGCTAGCGGGAGATCCAATGAGCAGTTCTTC.

A few counts support this clonotype. This chain links TRBV5-1 with TRBJ1-2; perhaps TRBD1 as D (6 bases). V lost 5 bases and J 2 bases, leaving 16 bases between the germline ends. Germline lookup yields CDR1 SGHRS and CDR2 YFSETQ. This CDR3 is built from 15 residues. CDR3 residues: CASRYRDTGNYGYTF. The CDR3 region has the DNA TGCGCCAGCAGATACCGGGACACGGGAAACTATGGCTACACCTTC.

This clonotype has a count of ten or more. The rearrangement joins TRBV25-1 to TRBJ2-5; 11 nucleotides line up with TRBD2. The CDR3 covers 16 residues. Trimming took 1 base from V and 2 from J; bases not matched to a gene: 3. Germline values: CDR1 MGHDK, CDR2 SYGVNS. The CDR3 DNA reads TGTGCCAGCAGTGAATGGGGACTAGCGGATCAAGAGACCCAGTACTTC. It yields the protein CASSEWGLADQETQYF.

This clonotype was seen ten or more times. The chain links TRBV2 to TRBJ2-5; 9 bases are shared with TRBD2. This CDR3 region has 16 residues. The junction had 9 bases not matched to a gene; V was cut back by 6 bases and J by 1 base. The germline CDR1 and CDR2 sequences are SNHLY and FYNNEI. The CDR3 region has the DNA TGTGCCAGCAGGCTGGGAGCGGGGGGTACCCAAGAGACCCAGTACTTC. Its protein is CASRLGAGGTQETQYF. Combining the CDR3 with reference TRBV2 and TRBJ2-5 gives the whole variable domain EPEVTQTPSHQVTQMGQEVILRCVPISNHLYFYWYRQILGQKVEFLVSFYNNEISEKSEIFDDQFSVERPDGSNFTLKIRSTKLEDSAMYFCASRLGAGGTQETQYFGPGTRLLVL.

V usage is TRBV29-1 and J usage is TRBJ2-1; D might be TRBD1 (5 bases). Germline-derived CDR1 and CDR2 are SQVTM and ANQGSEA. This CDR3 contains 11 residues. With 2 bases removed from V and 10 bases from J, the gap between germline ends came to 9 bases. DNA for the CDR3: TGCAGCGTTGAATCTGGGGCGGAGCAGTTCTTC. Amino acid sequence: CSVESGAEQFF.

The table lists this clonotype with a few counts. The rearrangement joins TRBV4-3 to TRBJ1-5; D remains unclear. The CDR3 totals 14 residues. Deletions cut 2 bases from V and 4 bases from J, with 9 bases between. CDR1 and CDR2 (germline): LGHNA, YSLEER. The CDR3 loop reads CASSQRSGNQPQHF. The CDR3 DNA reads as TGCGCCAGCAGCCAACGGAGTGGGAATCAGCCCCAGCATTTT.

This sequence joins TRBV11-2 and TRBJ1-2; D possibly corresponds to TRBD1 (6 bases). V lost 4 bases and J 3 bases, leaving 12 bases between the germline ends. The CDR3 runs 14 residues. Per the germline V gene, CDR1 is SGHAT and CDR2 is FQNNGV. The CDR3 spells CASSSDRSYYGYTF. Here the CDR3 DNA reads TGTGCCAGCAGCTCCGACAGGTCTTACTATGGCTACACCTTC.

This clonotype was recorded a few times. The rearrangement links TRBV12-3 or TRBV12-4 to TRBJ2-5, with TRBD2 identical over 8 bases. V lost 5 bases to trimming and J lost 5 bases; unmatched junction nucleotides: 7. The CDR3 consists of 14 residues. CDR3 residues: CASSNGGGRETQYF. The CDR3 nucleotides read TGTGCCAGCAGTAACGGGGGGGGCCGGGAGACCCAGTACTTC.

The J gene is TRBJ2-5, the V gene TRBV12-3 or TRBV12-4; D may correspond to TRBD1 or TRBD2 (6 bases each). The CDR3 length is 13 residues. The V gene lost 6 bases and the J gene lost 5 bases, with 13 bases spanning the gap. The DNA of the CDR3 is TGTGCCAGCAGAGTGGGGGGCTGGGAGACCCAGTACTTC. It encodes CASRVGGWETQYF.